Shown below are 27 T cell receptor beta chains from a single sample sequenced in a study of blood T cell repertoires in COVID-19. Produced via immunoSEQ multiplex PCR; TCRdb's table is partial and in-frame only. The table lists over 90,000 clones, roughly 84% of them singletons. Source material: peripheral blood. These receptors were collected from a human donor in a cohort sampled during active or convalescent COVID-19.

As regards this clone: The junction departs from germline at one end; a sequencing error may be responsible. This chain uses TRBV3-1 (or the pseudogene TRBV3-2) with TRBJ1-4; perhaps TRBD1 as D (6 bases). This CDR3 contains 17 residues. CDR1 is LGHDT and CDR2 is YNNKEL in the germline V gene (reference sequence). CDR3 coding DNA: TGTGCCAGCAGCCAAGCCACCCCCGGGACAACAAATGAAAAACTGTTTTTT. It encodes CASSQATPGTTNEKLFF.

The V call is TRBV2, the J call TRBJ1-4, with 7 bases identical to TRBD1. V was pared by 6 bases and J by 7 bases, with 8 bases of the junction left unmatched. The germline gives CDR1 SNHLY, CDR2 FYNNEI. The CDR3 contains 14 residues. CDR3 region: CASSEQGFGEKLFF. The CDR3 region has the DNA TGTGCCAGCAGCGAACAGGGGTTTGGTGAAAAACTGTTTTTT. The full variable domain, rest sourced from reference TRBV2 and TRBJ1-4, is EPEVTQTPSHQVTQMGQEVILRCVPISNHLYFYWYRQILGQKVEFLVSFYNNEISEKSEIFDDQFSVERPDGSNFTLKIRSTKLEDSAMYFCASSEQGFGEKLFFGSGTQLSVL.

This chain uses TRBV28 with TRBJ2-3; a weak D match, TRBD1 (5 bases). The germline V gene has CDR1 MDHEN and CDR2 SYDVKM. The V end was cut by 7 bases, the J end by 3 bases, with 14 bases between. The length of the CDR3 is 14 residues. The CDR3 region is CASTTGLGTDTQYF. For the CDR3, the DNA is TGTGCCAGCACCACAGGCCTTGGGACAGATACGCAGTATTTT.

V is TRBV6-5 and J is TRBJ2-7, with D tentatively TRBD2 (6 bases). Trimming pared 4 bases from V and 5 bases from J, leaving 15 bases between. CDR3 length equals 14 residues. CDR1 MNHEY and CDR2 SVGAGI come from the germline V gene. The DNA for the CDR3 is TGTGCCAGCAGTTCAACTGGTTGGAGGGACGAGCAGTACTTC. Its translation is CASSSTGWRDEQYF.

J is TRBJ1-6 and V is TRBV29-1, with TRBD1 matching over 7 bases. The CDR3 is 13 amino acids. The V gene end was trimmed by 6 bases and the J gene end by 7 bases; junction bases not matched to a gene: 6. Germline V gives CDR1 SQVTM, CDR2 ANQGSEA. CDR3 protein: CSVQPGGNSPLHF. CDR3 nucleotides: TGCAGCGTCCAGCCAGGGGGGAATTCACCCCTCCACTTT.

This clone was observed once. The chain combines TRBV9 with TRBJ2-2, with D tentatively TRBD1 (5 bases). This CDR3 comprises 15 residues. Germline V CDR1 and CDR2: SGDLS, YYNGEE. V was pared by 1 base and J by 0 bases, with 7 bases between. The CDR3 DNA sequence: TGTGCCAGCAGCGTATCAGGGTCGAACACCGGGGAGCTGTTTTTT. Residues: CASSVSGSNTGELFF.

The CDR3 loop is CASSKYDRDSYEQYF. The CDR3 nucleotides are TGTGCCAGCAGCAAATATGACAGGGACTCCTACGAGCAGTACTTC. The chain joins TRBV5-6 to TRBJ2-7; TRBD1 matches 7 bases. Looked up from germline, CDR1 is SGHDT and CDR2 is YYEEEE. The CDR3 totals 15 residues. Unmatched junction bases numbered 7, after V lost 4 bases and J lost 0 bases.

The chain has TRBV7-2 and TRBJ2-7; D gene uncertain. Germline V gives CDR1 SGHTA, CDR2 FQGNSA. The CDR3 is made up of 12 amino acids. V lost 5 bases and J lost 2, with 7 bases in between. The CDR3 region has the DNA TGTGCCAGCAGCCCGAGCGCCTACGAGCAGTACTTC. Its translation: CASSPSAYEQYF.

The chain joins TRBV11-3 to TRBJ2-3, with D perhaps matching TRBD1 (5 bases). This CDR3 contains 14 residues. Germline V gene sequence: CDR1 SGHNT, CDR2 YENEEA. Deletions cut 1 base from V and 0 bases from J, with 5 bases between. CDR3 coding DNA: TGTGCCAGCAGCTTAGGACAGAGCACAGATACGCAGTATTTT. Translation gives CASSLGQSTDTQYF.

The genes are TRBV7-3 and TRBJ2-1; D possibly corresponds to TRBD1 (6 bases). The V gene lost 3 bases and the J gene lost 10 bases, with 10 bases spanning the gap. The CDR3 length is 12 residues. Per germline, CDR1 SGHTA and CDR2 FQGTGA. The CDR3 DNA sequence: TGTGCCAGCAGCTTTCAGGGGCGCGAGCAGTTCTTC. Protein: CASSFQGREQFF.

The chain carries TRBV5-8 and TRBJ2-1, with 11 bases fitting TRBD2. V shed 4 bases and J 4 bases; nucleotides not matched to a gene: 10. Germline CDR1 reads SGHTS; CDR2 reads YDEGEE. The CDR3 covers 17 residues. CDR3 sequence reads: CASSLGTSGGVYNEQFF. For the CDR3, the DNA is TGTGCCAGCAGCCTCGGTACTAGCGGGGGAGTTTACAATGAGCAGTTCTTC.

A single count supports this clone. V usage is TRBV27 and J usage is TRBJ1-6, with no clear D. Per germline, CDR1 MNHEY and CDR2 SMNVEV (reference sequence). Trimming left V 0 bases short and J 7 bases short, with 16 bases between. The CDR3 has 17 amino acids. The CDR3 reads CASSLSPFGGLNSPLHF. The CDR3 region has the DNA TGTGCCAGCAGTTTATCCCCTTTTGGAGGTTTAAATTCACCCCTCCACTTT.

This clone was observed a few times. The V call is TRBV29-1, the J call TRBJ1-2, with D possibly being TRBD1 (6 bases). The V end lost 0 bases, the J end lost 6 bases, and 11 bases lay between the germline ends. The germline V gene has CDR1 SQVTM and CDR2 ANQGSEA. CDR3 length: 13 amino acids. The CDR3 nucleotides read TGCAGCGTTGAAGATTTGGGGGCGGATGGCTACACCTTC. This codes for CSVEDLGADGYTF.

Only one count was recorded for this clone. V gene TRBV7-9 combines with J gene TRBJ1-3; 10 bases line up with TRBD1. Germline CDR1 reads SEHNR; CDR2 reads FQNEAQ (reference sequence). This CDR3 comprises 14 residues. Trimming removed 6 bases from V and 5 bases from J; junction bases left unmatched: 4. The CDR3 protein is CASRGQGNRNTIYF. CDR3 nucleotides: TGTGCCAGCAGGGGACAGGGGAACAGAAACACCATATATTTT.

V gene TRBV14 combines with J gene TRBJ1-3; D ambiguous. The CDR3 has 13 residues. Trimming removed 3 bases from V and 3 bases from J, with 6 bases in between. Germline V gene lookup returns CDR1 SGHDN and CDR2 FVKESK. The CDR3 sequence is CASSQGVGNTIYF. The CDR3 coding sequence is TGTGCCAGCAGCCAGGGAGTTGGAAACACCATATATTTT.

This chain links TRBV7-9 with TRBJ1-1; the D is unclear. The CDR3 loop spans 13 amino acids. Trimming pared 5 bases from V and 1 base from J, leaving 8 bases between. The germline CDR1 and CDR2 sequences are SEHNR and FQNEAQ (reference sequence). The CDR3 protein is CASSTYKNTEAFF. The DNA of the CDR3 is TGTGCCAGCAGCACGTACAAGAACACTGAAGCTTTCTTT. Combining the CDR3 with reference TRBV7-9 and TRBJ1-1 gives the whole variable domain DTGVSQNPRHKITKRGQNVTFRCDPISEHNRLYWYRQTLGQGPEFLTYFQNEAQLEKSRLLSDRFSAERPKGSFSTLEIQRTEQGDSAMYLCASSTYKNTEAFFGQGTRLTVV.

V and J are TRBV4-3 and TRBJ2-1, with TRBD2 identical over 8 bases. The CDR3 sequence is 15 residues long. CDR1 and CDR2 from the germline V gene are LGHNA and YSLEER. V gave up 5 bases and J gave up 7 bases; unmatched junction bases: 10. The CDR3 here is CASSSSWRGVNEQFF. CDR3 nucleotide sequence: TGCGCCAGCAGCTCCTCCTGGCGGGGGGTAAATGAGCAGTTCTTC.

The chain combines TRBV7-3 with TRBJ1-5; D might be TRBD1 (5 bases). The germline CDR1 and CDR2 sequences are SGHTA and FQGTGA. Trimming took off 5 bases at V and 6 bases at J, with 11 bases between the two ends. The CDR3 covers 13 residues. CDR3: CASSLGGSQPQHF. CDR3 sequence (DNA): TGTGCCAGCAGCCTTGGGGGGAGTCAGCCCCAGCATTTT.

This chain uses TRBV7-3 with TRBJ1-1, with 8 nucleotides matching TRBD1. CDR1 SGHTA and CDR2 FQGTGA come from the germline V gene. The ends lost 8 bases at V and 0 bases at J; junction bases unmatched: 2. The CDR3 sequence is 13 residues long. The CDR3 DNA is TGTGCCAGCCGGGACAGGTTGAACACTGAAGCTTTCTTT. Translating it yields CASRDRLNTEAFF.

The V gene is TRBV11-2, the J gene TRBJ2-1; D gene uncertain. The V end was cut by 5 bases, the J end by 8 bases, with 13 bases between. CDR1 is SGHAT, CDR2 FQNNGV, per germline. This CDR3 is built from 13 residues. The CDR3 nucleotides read TGTGCCAGCAGCCTAGGTCTGTCGGATGAGCAGTTCTTC. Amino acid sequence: CASSLGLSDEQFF.

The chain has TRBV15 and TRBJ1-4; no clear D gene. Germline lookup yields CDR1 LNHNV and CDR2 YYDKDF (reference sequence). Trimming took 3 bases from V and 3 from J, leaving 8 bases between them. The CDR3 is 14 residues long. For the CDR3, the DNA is TGTGCCACCAGCAGTTGGAGGGCTAATGAAAAACTGTTTTTT. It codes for CATSSWRANEKLFF.

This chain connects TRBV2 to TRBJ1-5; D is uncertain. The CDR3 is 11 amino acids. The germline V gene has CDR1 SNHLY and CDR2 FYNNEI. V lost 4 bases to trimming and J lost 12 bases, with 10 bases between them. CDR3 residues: CASSGEADQHF. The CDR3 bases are TGTGCCAGCAGTGGAGAGGCAGACCAGCATTTT.

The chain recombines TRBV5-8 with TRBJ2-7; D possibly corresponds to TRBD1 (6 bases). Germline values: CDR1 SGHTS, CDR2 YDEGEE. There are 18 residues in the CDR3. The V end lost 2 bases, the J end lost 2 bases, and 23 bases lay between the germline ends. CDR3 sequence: CASSFWQGPPQTTYEQYF. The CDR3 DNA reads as TGTGCCAGCAGCTTCTGGCAGGGGCCTCCTCAAACAACCTACGAGCAGTACTTC.

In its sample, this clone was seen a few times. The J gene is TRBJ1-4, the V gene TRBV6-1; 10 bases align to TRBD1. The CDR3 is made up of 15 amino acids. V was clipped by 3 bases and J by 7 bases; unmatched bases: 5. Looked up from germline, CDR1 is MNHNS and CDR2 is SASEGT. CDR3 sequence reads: CASSDRQGAIEKLFF. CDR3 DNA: TGTGCCAGCAGTGACCGACAGGGGGCAATTGAAAAACTGTTTTTT.

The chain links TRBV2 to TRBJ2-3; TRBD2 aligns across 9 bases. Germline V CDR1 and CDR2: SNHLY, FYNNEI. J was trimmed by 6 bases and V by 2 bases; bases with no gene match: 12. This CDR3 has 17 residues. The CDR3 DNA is TGTGCCAGCAGTGAACCCCGAAGAGCGGGGGGCTCCGATACGCAGTATTTT. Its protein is CASSEPRRAGGSDTQYF.

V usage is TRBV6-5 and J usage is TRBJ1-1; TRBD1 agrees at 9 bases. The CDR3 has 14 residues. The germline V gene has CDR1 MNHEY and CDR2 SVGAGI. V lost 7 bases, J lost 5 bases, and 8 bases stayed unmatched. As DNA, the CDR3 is TGTGCCAGCACCACACAGGGGGCGCGGACTGAAGCTTTCTTT. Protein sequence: CASTTQGARTEAFF.

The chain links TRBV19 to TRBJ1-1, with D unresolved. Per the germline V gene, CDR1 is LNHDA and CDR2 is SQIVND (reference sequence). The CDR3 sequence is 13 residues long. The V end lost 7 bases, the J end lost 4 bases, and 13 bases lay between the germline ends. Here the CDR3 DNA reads TGTGCCAGTACTGTCCGACTGGGCACTGAAGCTTTCTTT. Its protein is CASTVRLGTEAFF.